These 17 T cell receptor beta chains share one sample of origin, sequenced in a study of cytomegalovirus exposure and HLA in healthy donors. PCR used 60 Vbeta primers and 13 Jbeta primers. Clones were sequenced by immunoSEQ multiplex PCR, and TCRdb holds only the in-frame ones, with some missing. The sample yields some 170,000 clones, around 85% seen once. Specimen: PBMCs. Receptors originate from a middle-aged man in good health and CMV-seronegative.

The V gene is TRBV7-9, the J gene TRBJ2-2; D is possibly TRBD2 (5 bases). The germline gives CDR1 SEHNR, CDR2 FQNEAQ (reference sequence). The V end lost 2 bases, the J end lost 4 bases, and 11 bases lay between the germline ends. The CDR3 covers 15 residues. CDR3 nucleotides: TGTGCCAGCAGCTTATCCCGGGCGGGCACCGGGGAGCTGTTTTTT. This codes for CASSLSRAGTGELFF.

The V call is TRBV14, the J call TRBJ2-1, with 7 bases that match TRBD2. This CDR3 is 20 amino acids long. J gave up 0 bases and V 4 bases, and 18 bases lay outside the gene matches. CDR1 and CDR2 from the germline V gene are SGHDN and FVKESK. Here the CDR3 DNA reads TGTGCCAGCAGCCGACACCCCCGGGGGGTGCGGGAAAGCTCCTACAATGAGCAGTTCTTC. This gives the protein CASSRHPRGVRESSYNEQFF.

This chain uses TRBV7-8 with TRBJ2-7; tentatively, D is TRBD1 (6 bases). The CDR3 length is 13 residues. In germline, CDR1 is SGHVS, CDR2 FQNEAQ. The germline V and J ends were trimmed by 5 bases and 7 bases, with 15 bases remaining between them. CDR3 coding DNA: TGTGCCAGCAGCCTCTTGAGGGGGTGGGAGCAGTACTTC. Protein sequence: CASSLLRGWEQYF.

V usage is TRBV25-1 and J usage is TRBJ2-7; 9 bases align to TRBD2. The CDR3 runs 13 residues. Germline V lookup: CDR1 MGHDK, CDR2 SYGVNS. The V segment lost 8 bases and the J segment 2 bases; nucleotides outside the gene matches: 4. The CDR3 loop reads CASSSGVAYEQYF. The CDR3 bases are TGTGCCAGCTCTAGCGGGGTCGCCTACGAGCAGTACTTC.

A few counts support this clone. The chain uses TRBV7-2 and TRBJ1-1, with 10 positions matching TRBD1. CDR1 SGHTA and CDR2 FQGNSA come from the germline V gene. After removal of 3 bases from V and 1 base from J, the junction contained 2 bases not matched to a gene. CDR3 length equals 15 residues. The CDR3 sequence: CASSFDRGRNTEAFF. The CDR3 DNA is TGTGCCAGCAGCTTTGACAGGGGGCGGAACACTGAAGCTTTCTTT.

In its sample, this clone was seen a few times. This rearrangement joins TRBV29-1 to TRBJ1-2, with TRBD1 matching over 7 bases. This CDR3 spans 12 amino acids. Germline CDR1 SQVTM, CDR2 ANQGSEA. Unmatched junction bases numbered 8, after V lost 3 bases and J lost 10 bases. The CDR3 coding sequence is TGCAGCGTTGAGAGGGACAGAACTGACTACACCTTC. Its translation is CSVERDRTDYTF.

The chain carries TRBV4-2 and TRBJ2-3; D remains ambiguous. Germline V CDR1 and CDR2: LGHNA, YNFKEQ. The CDR3 sequence is 14 residues long. V lost 2 bases and J lost 6, with 12 bases in between. Here the CDR3 DNA reads TGTGCCAGCAGCCAACCCAGTTCCCTTGATACGCAGTATTTT. Translating gives CASSQPSSLDTQYF.

The V and J genes are TRBV5-1 and TRBJ1-5; possibly TRBD1 for D (6 bases). CDR3 length: 15 amino acids. Trimming took 0 bases from V and 2 from J, leaving 9 bases between them. CDR1 is SGHRS and CDR2 is YFSETQ in the germline V gene. CDR3 in amino acids: CASSLESGGNQPQHF. The DNA of the CDR3 is TGCGCCAGCAGCTTGGAATCAGGGGGCAATCAGCCCCAGCATTTT.

The rearrangement joins TRBV6-5 to TRBJ1-2; no definite D call. The CDR3 contains 15 residues. Germline V gene data show CDR1 as MNHEY and CDR2 as SVGAGI. CDR3 protein: CATLTDGGGIYGYTF. CDR3 DNA: TGTGCTACACTCACGGACGGAGGTGGTATCTATGGCTACACCTTC.

The chain joins TRBV19 to TRBJ1-5, with a possible D match to TRBD1 (6 bases). V lost 5 bases, J lost 6 bases, and 14 bases lay in between. The CDR3 is made up of 14 amino acids. Germline CDR1 LNHDA, CDR2 SQIVND (reference sequence). The CDR3 DNA follows: TGTGCCAGTAGTTTCCGGGACACATTTCAGCCCCAGCATTTT. As protein: CASSFRDTFQPQHF.

The V and J genes are TRBV10-3 and TRBJ1-5; 7 nucleotides agree with TRBD1. This CDR3 has 13 residues. Germline V lookup: CDR1 ENHRY, CDR2 SYGVKD. The trim removed 6 bases at V and 9 bases at J, leaving 8 bases unmatched. The CDR3 DNA is TGTGCCATCAGAGACAGGGCTGAAGGGCCCCAGCATTTT. It translates to CAIRDRAEGPQHF.

The V call is TRBV27, the J call TRBJ2-1, with 10 bases that match TRBD2. The CDR3 contains 14 residues. V lost 6 bases to trimming and J lost 4 bases; unmatched junction nucleotides: 3. CDR1 is MNHEY and CDR2 is SMNVEV in the germline V gene (reference sequence). The CDR3 coding sequence is TGTGCCAGCAGAACTAGCGGGGTGTACAATGAGCAGTTCTTC. The encoded protein is CASRTSGVYNEQFF.

The chain links TRBV4-2 to TRBJ1-3; the D gene is possibly TRBD1 (5 bases). Germline V gene sequence: CDR1 LGHNA, CDR2 YNFKEQ. The CDR3 extends over 11 amino acids. The V end lost 7 bases, the J end lost 15 bases, and 16 bases lay between the germline ends. DNA of the CDR3: TGTGCCAGCAAAGAGCAGGGCGGGACATATTTT. Translated: CASKEQGGTYF.

The chain employs TRBV7-9 and TRBJ1-1; no firm D call. V was trimmed by 5 bases and J by 7 bases, leaving 11 bases between them. CDR1 is SEHNR, CDR2 FQNEAQ, per germline (reference sequence). The CDR3 contains 12 residues. The CDR3 nucleotides read TGTGCCAGCAGCCCACAACAAGTTGAAGCTTTCTTT. It yields the protein CASSPQQVEAFF.

The chain recombines TRBV2 with TRBJ1-5; TRBD1 agrees at 7 bases. CDR3 length: 15 residues. Germline V gene data show CDR1 as SNHLY and CDR2 as FYNNEI. With V trimmed by 2 bases and J by 4 bases, 5 bases remained unmatched. CDR3 in DNA: TGTGCCAGCAGTGAATTTGGGACAGTAAATCAGCCCCAGCATTTT. Protein product: CASSEFGTVNQPQHF.

Regarding this clone: One junction end does not reproduce the germline sequence, and a read error may be involved. This chain links TRBV25-1 with TRBJ1-1; TRBD1 might be the D (5 bases). The CDR3 loop spans 13 amino acids. Germline CDR1 MGHDK, CDR2 SYGVNS. As DNA, the CDR3 is TGTACCAGCAGTGAATTAACCTCAGGGCAAGCTTTCTTT. It specifies CTSSELTSGQAFF.

The rearrangement uses TRBV15 and TRBJ2-1; 16 bases match TRBD2. V shed 6 bases, J shed 3 bases, and the junction held 14 bases outside the gene matches. CDR1 LNHNV and CDR2 YYDKDF come from the germline V gene (reference sequence). This CDR3 comprises 20 residues. CDR3 DNA sequence: TGTGCCACCAGAGGGAGGGCCGGGACTAGCGGGGGGGGAGTCTACAATGAGCAGTTCTTC. This codes for CATRGRAGTSGGGVYNEQFF.